This TCR beta chain was captured by sequencing in a study of cytomegalovirus exposure and HLA in healthy donors. The overall study: It was reported in a later analysis that the 90 to 150 validation repertoires used the same platform as the roughly 670 first-cohort repertoires.

A word on this clone: Its target is not known.

Regarding the study as a whole: Rare TCR sequences predominated, though certain public TCRs were found in many donors. In vitro experiments confirmed that three CMV-associated chains were specific for CMV antigens.

The study drew the donors from its approximately 110-subject validation cohort, separate from the roughly 670-subject first cohort. The repertoire was sequenced with immunoSEQ multiplex PCR; TCRdb's copy has only in-frame clones and lacks some. The sample contains fewer than 250,000 clones, around 80% of which appear only once. Per germline, CDR1 DFQATT and CDR2 SNEGSKA (reference sequence). The CDR3 runs 11 residues. V was clipped by 3 bases and J by 6 bases, with 6 bases between them. The V gene is TRBV20-1, the J gene TRBJ2-1, with D unresolved. The TCR sequence derives from a woman in her 30s in good health and CMV-seropositive. The sequenced sample consisted of PBMCs. CDR3 amino acids: CSASLANEQFF. The DNA for the CDR3 is TGCAGTGCTAGTTTAGCCAATGAGCAGTTCTTC.